This T cell receptor (beta chain) was found in a study of T-cell reconstitution after alpha-beta-depleted transplantation in children. The CDR3 spans 17 residues. CDR1 and CDR2 from the germline V gene are SGHAT and FQDESV (reference sequence). Unmatched junction bases numbered 5, after V lost 2 bases and J lost 2 bases. This clonotype was counted ten times or more. The library targeted TCRbeta and was prepared with unique molecular identifiers. TCRdb reprocessed the PCR reads with MiXCR, giving one entry per CDR3 protein. The table records about 360,000 distinct CDR3 sequences, about 14% of them present only once.

The chain joins TRBV11-1 to TRBJ2-1; 11 bases match TRBD1. The clonotype was recovered from a human donor who donated a stem cell graft to a child with Fanconi anemia. The sample was PBMCs, taken from the stem cell graft. The CDR3 here is CASSLRTGGLAYNEQFF. Here the CDR3 DNA reads TGTGCCAGCAGCTTACGGACAGGGGGCTTAGCCTACAATGAGCAGTTCTTC.